Following are 20 T cell receptor beta chains from one sample sequenced in a study of blood T cell repertoires in COVID-19. Only in-frame clones appear in the TCRdb table, and some are missing; sequencing was by immunoSEQ multiplex PCR. Here the sample spans 250,000 to 300,000 clones, approximately 90% being singletons. The sequenced material came from PBMCs or T cells enriched from blood (not recorded which). The receptors stem from a woman aged 40-49 years with acute COVID-19.

The chain employs TRBV7-2 and TRBJ1-1; the match to TRBD1 covers 7 bases. Germline CDR1 and CDR2: SGHTA and FQGNSA. CDR3 size: 14 residues. The junction had 6 bases not matched to a gene; V was cut back by 4 bases and J by 4 bases. CDR3 coding DNA: TGTGCCAGCAGCTCCCAGGGGGGACTCACTGAAGCTTTCTTT. Translating gives CASSSQGGLTEAFF. Full variable domain (remainder filled in from reference TRBV7-2 and TRBJ1-1): GAGVSQSPSNKVTEKGKDVELRCDPISGHTALYWYRQSLGQGLEFLIYFQGNSAPDKSGLPSDRFSAERTGGSVSTLTIQRTQQEDSAVYLCASSSQGGLTEAFFGQGTRLTVV.

J is TRBJ2-1 and V is TRBV14; D is perhaps TRBD1 (7 bases). Germline CDR1 reads SGHDN; CDR2 reads FVKESK. The length of the CDR3 is 14 residues. With 1 base removed from V and 9 bases from J, the gap between germline ends came to 13 bases. CDR3 nucleotide sequence: TGTGCCAGCAGCCAAGCCAGGGGGGCGGGTGAGCAGTTCTTC. Its translation: CASSQARGAGEQFF.

The chain has TRBV7-6 and TRBJ2-1, with TRBD2 matching 11 bases. After removal of 1 base from V and 4 bases from J, the junction contained 15 bases not matched to a gene. CDR3 length: 20 residues. Germline assignment: CDR1 SGHVS and CDR2 FNYEAQ. The CDR3 sequence: CASSLVAGLAGGKPYNEQFF. CDR3 in DNA: TGTGCCAGCAGCTTAGTTGCCGGTCTAGCGGGGGGAAAACCGTACAATGAGCAGTTCTTC.

The rearrangement links TRBV2 to TRBJ1-2, with D tentatively TRBD1 (5 bases). The CDR3 loop spans 11 amino acids. Looked up from germline, CDR1 is SNHLY and CDR2 is FYNNEI. V lost 8 bases, J lost 5 bases, and 9 bases lay in between. The CDR3 region has the DNA TGTGCCAGCTGGGGGGGTTATGGCTACACCTTC. This translates into CASWGGYGYTF.

The chain uses TRBV30 and TRBJ1-3; D remains unclear. This CDR3 region has 14 residues. CDR1 is GTSNPN and CDR2 is SVGIG in the germline V gene (reference sequence). V was shortened by 2 bases and J by 1 base, with 9 bases between the two germline ends. The CDR3 here is CAWSPNRSGNTIYF. For the CDR3, the DNA is TGTGCCTGGAGTCCCAACAGATCTGGAAACACCATATATTTT.

In this sample, this clone turned up once. This chain uses TRBV15 with TRBJ1-2, with a possible D match to TRBD1 (5 bases). V dropped 3 bases and J dropped 6 bases, with 17 bases sitting between them. The CDR3 is made up of 15 amino acids. Germline CDR1 and CDR2: LNHNV and YYDKDF (reference sequence). The CDR3 DNA follows: TGTGCCACCAGCAGCTACTCTAAAGGGGTACATGGCTACACCTTC. Translation gives CATSSYSKGVHGYTF.

The rearrangement uses TRBV7-3 and TRBJ2-3; no definite D call. V lost 2 bases, J lost 2 bases, and 5 bases lay in between. CDR3 length equals 13 residues. Germline CDR1 and CDR2: SGHTA and FQGTGA. For the CDR3, the DNA is TGTGCCAGCAGCTTATTCGTCACAGATACGCAGTATTTT. Translation: CASSLFVTDTQYF.

J is TRBJ2-7 and V is TRBV3-1 (or the pseudogene TRBV3-2); 8 bases match TRBD1. There are 14 residues in the CDR3. Germline lookup yields CDR1 LGHDT and CDR2 YNNKEL (reference sequence). After removal of 1 base from V and 6 bases from J, the junction contained 5 bases not matched to a gene. CDR3 in amino acids: CASSQAGTGGEQYF. The CDR3 DNA is TGTGCCAGCAGCCAAGCCGGGACAGGAGGCGAGCAGTACTTC.

The V and J genes are TRBV7-7 and TRBJ2-5; 11 nucleotides align to TRBD2. In germline, CDR1 is SSHAT, CDR2 FNYEAQ (reference sequence). Unmatched junction bases numbered 4, after V lost 6 bases and J lost 1 base. This CDR3 spans 15 amino acids. The CDR3 protein is CASSTSGGLQETQYF. Here the CDR3 DNA reads TGTGCCAGCAGTACTAGCGGGGGACTCCAAGAGACCCAGTACTTC. The whole variable domain, remainder taken from reference TRBV7-7 and TRBJ2-5, is GAGVSQSPRYKVTKRGQDVTLRCDPISSHATLYWYQQALGQGPEFLTYFNYEAQPDKSGLPSDRFSAERPEGSISTLTIQRTEQRDSAMYRCASSTSGGLQETQYFGPGTRLLVL.

V and J are TRBV7-6 and TRBJ2-1; 7 nucleotides agree with TRBD1. The CDR3 extends over 18 amino acids. CDR1 and CDR2 (germline): SGHVS, FNYEAQ. V was clipped by 5 bases and J by 0 bases; unmatched bases: 13. The CDR3 is CASSRSPGTESSYNEQFF. The CDR3 DNA reads as TGTGCCAGCAGCCGCAGCCCCGGGACAGAAAGCTCCTACAATGAGCAGTTCTTC. The full variable domain, its missing parts supplied by reference TRBV7-6 and TRBJ2-1, is GAGVSQSPRYKVTKRGQDVALRCDPISGHVSLYWYRQALGQGPEFLTYFNYEAQQDKSGLPNDRFSAERPEGSISTLTIQRTEQRDSAMYRCASSRSPGTESSYNEQFFGPGTRLTVL.

This clone showed up just once. This chain uses TRBV3-1 (or the pseudogene TRBV3-2) with TRBJ2-1; TRBD2 might be the D (5 bases). Germline CDR1 and CDR2: LGHDT and YNNKEL (reference sequence). V lost 0 bases and J lost 9, with 6 bases in between. The CDR3 totals 12 residues. The CDR3 reads CASSQDRGEQFF. The CDR3, as DNA: TGTGCCAGCAGCCAAGATCGGGGTGAGCAGTTCTTC.

The rearrangement uses TRBV7-9 and TRBJ2-7; TRBD1 agrees at 8 bases. The CDR3 spans 15 residues. CDR1 is SEHNR and CDR2 is FQNEAQ in the germline V gene (reference sequence). The J segment lost 0 bases and the V segment lost 5 bases, leaving 6 bases of the junction unmatched. The CDR3 nucleotides read TGTGCCAGCAGCGGACAGGGCACCCTCTCCTACGAGCAGTACTTC. This translates into CASSGQGTLSYEQYF.

The V and J genes are TRBV6-5 and TRBJ2-7; 8 nucleotides align to TRBD1. The CDR3 consists of 12 residues. With 10 bases clipped from V and 5 bases from J, the junction kept 7 bases outside the gene matches. Per germline, CDR1 MNHEY and CDR2 SVGAGI. The CDR3 region has the DNA TGTGCCATCTGGACAGGGATTCACGAGCAGTACTTC. Its protein product is CAIWTGIHEQYF.

The chain employs TRBV7-9 and TRBJ1-1, with D tentatively TRBD1 (5 bases). The V gene's germline CDR1 is SEHNR and CDR2 FQNEAQ (reference sequence). The CDR3 consists of 16 residues. Trimming removed 2 bases from V and 4 bases from J, with 17 bases in between. CDR3 sequence: CASSLWAGKGATEAFF. In nucleotides, the CDR3 is TGTGCCAGCAGCTTATGGGCAGGGAAAGGAGCCACTGAAGCTTTCTTT.

The chain joins TRBV7-9 to TRBJ1-3; D is undetermined. Looked up from germline, CDR1 is SEHNR and CDR2 is FQNEAQ (reference sequence). CDR3 length equals 14 residues. Trimming shortened V by 6 bases and J by 0 bases, and 9 bases separated the two germline ends. This chain's CDR3 is CASSPVNSGNTIYF. The CDR3 coding sequence is TGTGCCAGCAGTCCAGTTAACTCTGGAAACACCATATATTTT.

The chain joins TRBV11-2 to TRBJ1-2, with D uncertain. Between the trimmed V and J ends, which lost 0 bases and 7 bases, there was a span of 12 bases. There are 14 residues in the CDR3. Per germline, CDR1 SGHAT and CDR2 FQNNGV. The CDR3 sequence: CASSLELGSGGYTF. Written as DNA, the CDR3 is TGTGCCAGCAGCTTAGAATTGGGGAGTGGTGGCTACACCTTC.

The chain carries TRBV7-9 and TRBJ2-5, with 10 bases fitting TRBD2. V trimming: 10 bases; J trimming: 4 bases; junction bases outside the gene matches: 6. In germline, CDR1 is SEHNR, CDR2 FQNEAQ (reference sequence). This CDR3 has 13 residues. The CDR3 DNA reads as TGTGCCATAAGCGGGAGGGCCGGAGAGACCCAGTACTTC. Translation: CAISGRAGETQYF. Filled out from reference TRBV7-9 and TRBJ2-5, the complete variable domain reads DTGVSQNPRHKITKRGQNVTFRCDPISEHNRLYWYRQTLGQGPEFLTYFQNEAQLEKSRLLSDRFSAERPKGSFSTLEIQRTEQGDSAMYLCAISGRAGETQYFGPGTRLLVL.

The chain couples TRBV15 to TRBJ1-5; the match to TRBD1 covers 11 bases. With 2 bases clipped from V and 6 bases from J, the junction kept 6 bases outside the gene matches. Germline values: CDR1 LNHNV, CDR2 YYDKDF (reference sequence). CDR3 length: 16 residues. Here the CDR3 reads CATSRRRTGGPQPQHF. CDR3 in DNA: TGTGCCACCAGCAGACGAAGGACAGGGGGCCCTCAGCCCCAGCATTTT.

The chain couples TRBV6-5 to TRBJ2-2; 7 bases align to TRBD1. The junction had 3 bases not matched to a gene; V was cut back by 6 bases and J by 5 bases. CDR1 is MNHEY and CDR2 is SVGAGI in the germline V gene. This CDR3 comprises 13 residues. The CDR3 protein is CASSPRGTGELFF. The CDR3 DNA reads TGTGCCAGCAGCCCCAGGGGGACCGGGGAGCTGTTTTTT.

The chain links TRBV7-3 to TRBJ2-1, with D perhaps TRBD1 (6 bases). Trimming took off 5 bases at V and 9 bases at J, with 20 bases between the two ends. CDR1 and CDR2 (germline): SGHTA, FQGTGA. The CDR3 extends over 15 amino acids. CDR3 nucleotides: TGTGCCAGCAGCCTGGACAGTCACGAGACTGGTGAGCAGTTCTTC. Amino acid sequence: CASSLDSHETGEQFF.